These 12 T cell receptor beta chains came from one sample sequenced in a study of blood T cell repertoires in COVID-19. TCRdb's copy holds only in-frame clones and misses some; the assay was immunoSEQ multiplex PCR. The sample carries just over 350,000 clones, about 90% recorded once. Sample: PBMCs or T cells enriched from blood (not recorded which). These receptor sequences come from a woman in her thirties who had recovered from COVID-19.

The gene calls are TRBV7-3 and TRBJ1-6, with D perhaps TRBD1 (5 bases). Trimming took off 1 base at V and 10 bases at J, with 11 bases between the two ends. The CDR3 length is 14 residues. Germline CDR1 is SGHTA and CDR2 is FQGTGA. The chain's CDR3 is CASSLRGGGSPLHF. DNA of the CDR3: TGTGCCAGCAGCTTAAGGGGGGGAGGATCACCCCTCCACTTT. The full variable domain, its missing parts supplied by reference TRBV7-3 and TRBJ1-6, is GAGVSQTPSNKVTEKGKYVELRCDPISGHTALYWYRQSLGQGPEFLIYFQGTGAADDSGLPNDRFFAVRPEGSVSTLKIQRTERGDSAVYLCASSLRGGGSPLHFGNGTRLTVT.

The chain uses TRBV28 and TRBJ2-1; 14 positions match TRBD2. Germline-derived CDR1 and CDR2 are MDHEN and SYDVKM. V gave up 3 bases and J gave up 7 bases; unmatched junction bases: 8. CDR3 length equals 17 residues. The CDR3 loop reads CASSFPSGTSGSNEQFF. CDR3 in DNA: TGTGCCAGCAGTTTTCCCTCAGGGACTAGCGGGAGTAATGAGCAGTTCTTC.

The chain has TRBV5-1 and TRBJ2-7, with 9 nucleotides matching TRBD1. There are 15 residues in the CDR3. Germline loops: CDR1 SGHRS, CDR2 YFSETQ. The J segment lost 6 bases and the V segment lost 4 bases, leaving 11 bases of the junction unmatched. The CDR3 protein is CASSLPPGQGAEQYF. CDR3 sequence (DNA): TGCGCCAGCAGCCTCCCCCCGGGACAGGGAGCCGAGCAGTACTTC.

The chain combines TRBV6-1 with TRBJ1-6; the D gene is possibly TRBD1 (5 bases). The germline CDR1 and CDR2 sequences are MNHNS and SASEGT. The CDR3 loop spans 16 amino acids. V was trimmed by 2 bases and J by 1 base, leaving 9 bases between them. The CDR3, as DNA: TGTGCCAGCAGTGAACCGAGACAGTCCTATAATTCACCCCTCCACTTT. Translation gives CASSEPRQSYNSPLHF.

The chain couples TRBV7-9 to TRBJ2-5; D ambiguous. The CDR3 length is 11 residues. Trimming took off 5 bases at V and 2 bases at J, with 3 bases between the two ends. Germline V gene sequence: CDR1 SEHNR, CDR2 FQNEAQ (reference sequence). CDR3 bases: TGTGCCAGCAGCCAACAAGAGACCCAGTACTTC. Residues: CASSQQETQYF. Combining the CDR3 with reference TRBV7-9 and TRBJ2-5 gives the whole variable domain DTGVSQNPRHKITKRGQNVTFRCDPISEHNRLYWYRQTLGQGPEFLTYFQNEAQLEKSRLLSDRFSAERPKGSFSTLEIQRTEQGDSAMYLCASSQQETQYFGPGTRLLVL.

V usage is TRBV19 and J usage is TRBJ1-6; D is unresolved. V was trimmed by 10 bases and J by 5 bases, leaving 15 bases between them. Germline assignment: CDR1 LNHDA and CDR2 SQIVND (reference sequence). The CDR3 spans 14 residues. The CDR3, as DNA: TGTGCCACCCGAGTCGGGGTGGATAATTCACCCCTCCACTTT. It codes for CATRVGVDNSPLHF. Full variable domain (outside the CDR3, taken from reference TRBV19 and TRBJ1-6): DGGITQSPKYLFRKEGQNVTLSCEQNLNHDAMYWYRQDPGQGLRLIYYSQIVNDFQKGDIAEGYSVSREKKESFPLTVTSAQKNPTAFYLCATRVGVDNSPLHFGNGTRLTVT.

CDR3 bases: TGTGCCAGCAGCCCGCCCCTCGGGGACATGGGTTACGAGCAGTACTTC. Translating gives CASSPPLGDMGYEQYF. The chain uses TRBV7-9 and TRBJ2-7; a possible D gene is TRBD1 (6 bases). CDR3 length: 16 amino acids. Trimming cost V 5 bases and J 4 bases, with 21 bases left between them. The germline gives CDR1 SEHNR, CDR2 FQNEAQ (reference sequence).

The CDR3 region is CASSYLAESTDTQYF. CDR3 in DNA: TGTGCCAGCAGCTACCTAGCGGAGAGCACAGATACGCAGTATTTT. The V and J genes are TRBV7-6 and TRBJ2-3; 7 bases line up with TRBD2. The CDR3 spans 15 residues. Germline CDR1 is SGHVS and CDR2 is FNYEAQ. V trimming: 4 bases; J trimming: 0 bases; junction bases outside the gene matches: 4. Full variable domain (missing parts from reference TRBV7-6 and TRBJ2-3): GAGVSQSPRYKVTKRGQDVALRCDPISGHVSLYWYRQALGQGPEFLTYFNYEAQQDKSGLPNDRFSAERPEGSISTLTIQRTEQRDSAMYRCASSYLAESTDTQYFGPGTRLTVL.

V gene TRBV11-3 combines with J gene TRBJ2-1; TRBD2 matches at 10 bases. The germline gives CDR1 SGHNT, CDR2 YENEEA. CDR3 length: 14 amino acids. V trimming: 5 bases; J trimming: 6 bases; junction bases outside the gene matches: 4. The DNA of the CDR3 is TGTGCCAGCAGCCCCGGGACTAGCGTCAATGAGCAGTTCTTC. It codes for CASSPGTSVNEQFF.

The rearrangement links TRBV2 to TRBJ2-2; 8 bases map to TRBD2. V shed 8 bases and J 0 bases; nucleotides not matched to a gene: 5. Germline V gene lookup returns CDR1 SNHLY and CDR2 FYNNEI. The CDR3 runs to 15 residues. CDR3 DNA: TGTGCCAGCTACCTGGGACTAGCGAACACCGGGGAGCTGTTTTTT. This sequence encodes CASYLGLANTGELFF.

This clone was seen a single time. This chain connects TRBV10-2 to TRBJ1-1; 10 bases align to TRBD1. This CDR3 is 16 amino acids long. Unmatched junction bases numbered 19, after V lost 10 bases and J lost 8 bases. CDR1 is WSHSY and CDR2 is SAAADI in the germline V gene. The CDR3 sequence: CATGTGDRPNINEAFF. The CDR3 DNA is TGCGCCACCGGGACAGGGGACCGCCCCAACATTAACGAAGCTTTCTTT.

The V and J genes are TRBV28 and TRBJ1-2; D gene uncertain. The CDR3 runs 13 residues. Germline lookup yields CDR1 MDHEN and CDR2 SYDVKM. The V end lost 6 bases, the J end lost 3 bases, and 11 bases lay between the germline ends. CDR3 sequence: CASSVAIDYGYTF. CDR3 bases: TGTGCCAGCAGCGTCGCTATCGACTATGGCTACACCTTC.